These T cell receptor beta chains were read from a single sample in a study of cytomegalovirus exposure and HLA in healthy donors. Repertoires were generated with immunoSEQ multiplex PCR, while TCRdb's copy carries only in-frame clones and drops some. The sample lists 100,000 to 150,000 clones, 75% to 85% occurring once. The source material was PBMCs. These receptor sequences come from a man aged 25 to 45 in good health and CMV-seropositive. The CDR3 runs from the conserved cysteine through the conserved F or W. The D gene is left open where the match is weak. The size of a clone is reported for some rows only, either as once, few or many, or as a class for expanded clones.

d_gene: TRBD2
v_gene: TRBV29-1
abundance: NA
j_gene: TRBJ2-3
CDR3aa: CSVAGTSGALTDTQYF
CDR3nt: TGCAGCGTTGCTGGGACTAGCGGGGCCCTCACAGATACGCAGTATTTT

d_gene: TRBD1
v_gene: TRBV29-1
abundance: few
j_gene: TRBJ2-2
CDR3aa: CSVVWTGATGELFF
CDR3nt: TGCAGCGTTGTTTGGACAGGGGCCACCGGGGAGCTGTTTTTT

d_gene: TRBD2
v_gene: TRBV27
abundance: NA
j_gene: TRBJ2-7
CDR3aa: CASRIAGGLTYEQYF
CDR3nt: TGTGCCAGCAGAATAGCGGGGGGACTTACCTACGAGCAGTACTTC

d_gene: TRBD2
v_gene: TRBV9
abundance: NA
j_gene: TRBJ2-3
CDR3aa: CASSVPRTSGRSQGTQYF
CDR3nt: TGTGCCAGCAGCGTCCCCAGGACTAGCGGGAGGTCACAGGGTACGCAGTATTTT

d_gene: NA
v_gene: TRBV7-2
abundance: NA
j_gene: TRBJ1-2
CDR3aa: CASSLVRSTRVGGYTF
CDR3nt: TGTGCCAGCAGCCTCGTCCGATCGACCAGGGTTGGTGGCTACACCTTC

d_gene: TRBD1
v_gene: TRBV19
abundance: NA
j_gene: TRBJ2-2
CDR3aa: CASSAWTGDTGELFF
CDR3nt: TGTGCCAGTAGTGCATGGACAGGGGACACCGGGGAGCTGTTTTTT

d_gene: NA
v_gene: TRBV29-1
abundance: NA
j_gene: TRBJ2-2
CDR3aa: CSATLTGSAGELFF
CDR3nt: TGCAGCGCCACATTAACAGGGAGCGCCGGGGAGCTGTTTTTT

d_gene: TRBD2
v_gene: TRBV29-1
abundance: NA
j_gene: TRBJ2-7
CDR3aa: CSASRGVVNEQYF
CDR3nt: TGCAGCGCCTCTCGGGGGGTGGTGAACGAGCAGTACTTC

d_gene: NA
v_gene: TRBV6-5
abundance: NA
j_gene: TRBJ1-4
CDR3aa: CASSGEGCFNEKLFF
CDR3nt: TGTGCCAGCTCAGGGGAGGGCTGCTTCAATGAAAAACTGTTTTTT

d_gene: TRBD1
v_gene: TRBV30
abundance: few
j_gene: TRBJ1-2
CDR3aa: CAWSVWDSRLNDGYTF
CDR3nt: TGTGCCTGGAGTGTGTGGGACAGTCGTTTGAATGACGGCTACACCTTC

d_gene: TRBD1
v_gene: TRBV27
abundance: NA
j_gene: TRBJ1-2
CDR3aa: CASSALRGYDYGYTF
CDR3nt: TGTGCCAGCAGTGCTCTCAGGGGGTACGACTATGGCTACACCTTC

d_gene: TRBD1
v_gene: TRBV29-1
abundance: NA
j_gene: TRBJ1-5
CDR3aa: CSVKGQGGQPQHF
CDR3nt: TGCAGCGTCAAAGGACAGGGGGGACAGCCCCAGCATTTT

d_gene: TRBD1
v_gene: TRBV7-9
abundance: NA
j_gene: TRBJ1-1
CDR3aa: CASSPDRPKSLMNTEAFF
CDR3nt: TGTGCCAGCAGCCCGGACAGGCCCAAATCCCTTATGAACACTGAAGCTTTCTTT

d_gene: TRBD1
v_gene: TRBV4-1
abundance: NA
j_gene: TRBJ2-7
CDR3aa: CASSATDRASYEQYF
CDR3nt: TGCGCCAGCAGCGCCACAGACAGGGCCTCCTACGAGCAGTACTTC

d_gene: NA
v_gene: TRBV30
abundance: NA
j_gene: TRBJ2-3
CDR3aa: CAWRRGSTDTQYF
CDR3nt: TGTGCCTGGAGAAGGGGGAGCACAGATACGCAGTATTTT

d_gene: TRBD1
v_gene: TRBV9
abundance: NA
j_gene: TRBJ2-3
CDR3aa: CASTPGQGIMDTQYF
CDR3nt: TGTGCCAGTACACCCGGACAGGGGATTATGGATACGCAGTATTTT

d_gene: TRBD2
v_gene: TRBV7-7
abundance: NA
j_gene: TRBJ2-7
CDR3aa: CASSSGLAGGEQYF
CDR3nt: TGCGCCAGCAGCTCTGGACTAGCGGGGGGCGAGCAGTACTTC

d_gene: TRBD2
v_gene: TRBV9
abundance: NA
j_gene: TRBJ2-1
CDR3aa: CASSVGRGAVNEQFF
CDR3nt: TGTGCCAGCAGCGTAGGGCGGGGGGCCGTTAATGAGCAGTTCTTC

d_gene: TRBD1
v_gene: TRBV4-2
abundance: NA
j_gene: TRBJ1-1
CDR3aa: CASSLTAGGTEAFF
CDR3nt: TGTGCCAGCAGTCTAACGGCAGGGGGGACTGAAGCTTTCTTT